The 28 T cell receptor beta chains in this list originate from one sample, sequenced in a study of blood T cell repertoires in COVID-19. Repertoires were generated with immunoSEQ multiplex PCR, while TCRdb's copy carries only in-frame clones and drops some. Of over 90,000 clones in the sample, roughly 86% were seen once. The sequenced sample was peripheral blood. The receptors originated from a woman aged 55-69 years in a cohort sampled during active or convalescent COVID-19.

This clone appeared a single time. The chain is built from TRBV19 and TRBJ1-6; D perhaps matches TRBD1 (5 bases). V shed 6 bases and J shed 4 bases, with 10 bases lying between them. The CDR3 is made up of 14 amino acids. CDR1 LNHDA and CDR2 SQIVND come from the germline V gene (reference sequence). In DNA form, the CDR3 reads TGTGCCAGTAGCGCAGGGACTTATAATTCACCCCTCCACTTT. Translation: CASSAGTYNSPLHF. Full variable domain (missing parts from reference TRBV19 and TRBJ1-6): DGGITQSPKYLFRKEGQNVTLSCEQNLNHDAMYWYRQDPGQGLRLIYYSQIVNDFQKGDIAEGYSVSREKKESFPLTVTSAQKNPTAFYLCASSAGTYNSPLHFGNGTRLTVT.

The V call is TRBV4-1, the J call TRBJ2-7; 8 nucleotides agree with TRBD2. With V trimmed by 0 bases and J by 1 base, 5 bases remained unmatched. Germline V gene lookup returns CDR1 MGHRA and CDR2 YSYEKL. The CDR3 runs 16 residues. CDR3 bases: TGCGCCAGCAGCCAAGATAGGAGCGGGAGTTCCTACGAGCAGTACTTC. It specifies CASSQDRSGSSYEQYF.

This clone was seen a few times. This chain connects TRBV18 to TRBJ1-4; TRBD1 matches 9 bases. The CDR3 has 14 residues. V was clipped by 2 bases and J by 7 bases; unmatched bases: 2. Germline values: CDR1 KGHSH, CDR2 LQKENI. CDR3 sequence: CASSPNRGREKLFF. The CDR3 region has the DNA TGTGCCAGCTCACCAAACAGGGGGCGTGAAAAACTGTTTTTT.

The genes are TRBV7-9 and TRBJ1-1; 9 nucleotides match TRBD1. CDR1 is SEHNR and CDR2 is FQNEAQ in the germline V gene (reference sequence). J lost 5 bases, V lost 5 bases, and 6 bases had no gene match. The CDR3 consists of 14 residues. CDR3 sequence reads: CASSTQDRGTEAFF. The CDR3 DNA is TGTGCCAGCAGCACCCAGGACAGGGGAACTGAAGCTTTCTTT. Full variable domain (missing parts from reference TRBV7-9 and TRBJ1-1): DTGVSQNPRHKITKRGQNVTFRCDPISEHNRLYWYRQTLGQGPEFLTYFQNEAQLEKSRLLSDRFSAERPKGSFSTLEIQRTEQGDSAMYLCASSTQDRGTEAFFGQGTRLTVV.

The chain employs TRBV5-1 and TRBJ1-2; D is undetermined. This CDR3 spans 14 amino acids. Per the germline V gene, CDR1 is SGHRS and CDR2 is YFSETQ. V lost 2 bases to trimming and J lost 0 bases, with 8 bases between them. The CDR3: CASSFGGANYGYTF. In DNA, the CDR3 is TGCGCCAGCAGCTTCGGCGGAGCTAACTATGGCTACACCTTC.

The J gene is TRBJ2-3, the V gene TRBV29-1; 7 positions match TRBD2. CDR1 is SQVTM and CDR2 is ANQGSEA in the germline V gene. V shed 7 bases and J 5 bases; nucleotides not matched to a gene: 15. The CDR3 extends over 15 amino acids. CDR3 loop: CSAEGRGTVGDTQYF. CDR3 coding DNA: TGCAGCGCCGAGGGGCGGGGGACGGTGGGAGATACGCAGTATTTT.

The chain recombines TRBV29-1 with TRBJ1-2; a weak D match, TRBD1 (6 bases). The CDR3 is made up of 14 amino acids. CDR1 and CDR2 (germline): SQVTM, ANQGSEA. V was shortened by 0 bases and J by 8 bases, with 16 bases between the two germline ends. The CDR3 DNA is TGCAGCGTTGAAGATCCGGCAGGGGCGGTAGGCTACACCTTC. Translation gives CSVEDPAGAVGYTF.

V and J are TRBV2 and TRBJ1-6; D is ambiguous. The germline gives CDR1 SNHLY, CDR2 FYNNEI. Between the trimmed V and J ends, which lost 7 bases and 0 bases, there was a span of 10 bases. There are 15 residues in the CDR3. This CDR3 reads CASKSRTSYNSPLHF. In DNA, the CDR3 is TGTGCCAGCAAGTCCAGAACCTCCTATAATTCACCCCTCCACTTT.

V and J are TRBV9 and TRBJ2-1, with 10 bases lining up with TRBD2. Trimming cost V 0 bases and J 5 bases; bases outside gene matches: 2. The CDR3 spans 15 residues. Germline-derived CDR1 and CDR2 are SGDLS and YYNGEE. In DNA, the CDR3 is TGTGCCAGCAGCGTAGTGAGCGGGGGGGACAATGAGCAGTTCTTC. Protein sequence: CASSVVSGGDNEQFF. Looking up the rest from reference TRBV9 and TRBJ2-1 gives the full variable domain: DSGVTQTPKHLITATGQRVTLRCSPRSGDLSVYWYQQSLDQGLQFLIQYYNGEERAKGNILERFSAQQFPDLHSELNLSSLELGDSALYFCASSVVSGGDNEQFFGPGTRLTVL.

The V call is TRBV2, the J call TRBJ2-2; D is possibly TRBD2 (5 bases). Trimming removed 3 bases from V and 5 bases from J, with 10 bases in between. The CDR3 loop spans 14 amino acids. CDR1 and CDR2 from the germline V gene are SNHLY and FYNNEI. CDR3 coding DNA: TGTGCCAGCAGTGATCCGAGGGTAACCGGGGAGCTGTTTTTT. It encodes CASSDPRVTGELFF.

The CDR3 DNA sequence: TGTGCCAGCAGCTTAGCGACTAGCGGCACCTACGAGCAGTACTTC. This codes for CASSLATSGTYEQYF. V usage is TRBV7-8 and J usage is TRBJ2-7; 9 nucleotides agree with TRBD2. CDR1 SGHVS and CDR2 FQNEAQ come from the germline V gene. The CDR3 has 15 amino acids. V lost 0 bases, J lost 2 bases, and 2 bases stayed unmatched.

The rearrangement joins TRBV27 to TRBJ2-1; 11 nucleotides agree with TRBD2. Germline-derived CDR1 and CDR2 are MNHEY and SMNVEV (reference sequence). Germline trimming cut 4 bases from V and 2 bases from J; bases unmatched to any gene: 13. CDR3 size: 19 residues. The chain's CDR3 is CASSWGSGVAGGTYNEQFF. In DNA, the CDR3 is TGTGCCAGCAGTTGGGGGAGTGGGGTAGCGGGAGGGACCTACAATGAGCAGTTCTTC.

The gene calls are TRBV10-3 and TRBJ1-2; D call uncertain. Germline V gene sequence: CDR1 ENHRY, CDR2 SYGVKD. Trimming shortened V by 6 bases and J by 6 bases, and 14 bases separated the two germline ends. The CDR3 is 13 amino acids. This CDR3 reads CAIRGEGFDGYTF. Here the CDR3 DNA reads TGTGCCATCAGGGGAGAGGGTTTCGATGGCTACACCTTC.

The V gene is TRBV2, the J gene TRBJ1-2, with D perhaps matching TRBD1 (5 bases). Germline values: CDR1 SNHLY, CDR2 FYNNEI. V lost 6 bases, J lost 4 bases, and 15 bases lay in between. The CDR3 spans 14 residues. CDR3 nucleotides: TGTGCCAGCAGGGGGCTTCCTGGTACCTATGGCTACACCTTC. This codes for CASRGLPGTYGYTF. Drawing the rest from reference TRBV2 and TRBJ1-2, the complete variable domain is EPEVTQTPSHQVTQMGQEVILRCVPISNHLYFYWYRQILGQKVEFLVSFYNNEISEKSEIFDDQFSVERPDGSNFTLKIRSTKLEDSAMYFCASRGLPGTYGYTFGSGTRLTVV.

The chain couples TRBV5-4 to TRBJ2-7, with 7 bases identical to TRBD1. J lost 2 bases, V lost 4 bases, and 9 bases had no gene match. Per the germline V gene, CDR1 is SGHNT and CDR2 is YYREEE (reference sequence). CDR3 length: 15 amino acids. The CDR3 protein is CASSRPRDSPYEQYF. The CDR3 bases are TGTGCCAGCAGCCGCCCAAGGGACAGCCCCTACGAGCAGTACTTC.

This rearrangement joins TRBV10-3 to TRBJ1-5; 8 bases fit TRBD1. V was clipped by 10 bases and J by 2 bases; unmatched bases: 22. CDR1 and CDR2 (germline): ENHRY, SYGVKD. The CDR3 length is 19 residues. Written as DNA, the CDR3 is TGTGCCACCTTACTCCCCCGGGACAGGCTCAAGTCGGGCAATCAGCCCCAGCATTTT. Its translation: CATLLPRDRLKSGNQPQHF.

The rearrangement uses TRBV2 and TRBJ1-1; D gene uncertain. Germline assignment: CDR1 SNHLY and CDR2 FYNNEI. Trimming shortened V by 2 bases and J by 6 bases, and 7 bases separated the two germline ends. The CDR3 covers 12 residues. For the CDR3, the DNA is TGTGCCAGCAGTGAAATGAGGGCTGAAGCTTTCTTT. Amino acids: CASSEMRAEAFF.

This clone was recorded once. The V call is TRBV5-1, the J call TRBJ1-2; 12 bases are a match to TRBD1. The length of the CDR3 is 16 residues. V trimming: 3 bases; J trimming: 5 bases; junction bases outside the gene matches: 8. Looked up from germline, CDR1 is SGHRS and CDR2 is YFSETQ. CDR3 residues: CASSSGGTGGRYGYTF. The DNA of the CDR3 is TGCGCCAGCAGCTCCGGGGGGACAGGGGGCCGGTATGGCTACACCTTC.

In this sample, this clone turned up a few times. V is TRBV19 and J is TRBJ1-3; the D is unclear. The V gene's germline CDR1 is LNHDA and CDR2 SQIVND (reference sequence). The CDR3 contains 15 residues. Trimming left V 5 bases short and J 0 bases short, with 11 bases between. The CDR3 region has the DNA TGTGCCAGTAGTGAGGGCCTCCTCTCTGGAAACACCATATATTTT. Protein: CASSEGLLSGNTIYF.

V and J are TRBV3-1 (or the pseudogene TRBV3-2) and TRBJ2-5, with TRBD1 identical over 8 bases. Germline V gene sequence: CDR1 LGHDT, CDR2 YNNKEL (reference sequence). The CDR3 has 16 amino acids. Trimming cost V 3 bases and J 2 bases; bases outside gene matches: 8. The CDR3 loop is CASSHIVQGAQETQYF. As DNA, the CDR3 is TGTGCCAGCAGCCACATAGTCCAGGGGGCGCAAGAGACCCAGTACTTC.

This clone was counted a single time. The rearrangement joins TRBV2 to TRBJ1-1; no firm D call. This CDR3 comprises 13 residues. In germline, CDR1 is SNHLY, CDR2 FYNNEI. Between the trimmed V and J ends, which lost 6 bases and 1 base, there was a span of 9 bases. As DNA, the CDR3 is TGTGCCAGCAGGTCCGACTGGAACACTGAAGCTTTCTTT. This codes for CASRSDWNTEAFF.

V is TRBV9 and J is TRBJ2-5; 11 bases match TRBD1. Unmatched junction bases numbered 6, after V lost 4 bases and J lost 4 bases. CDR3 length: 15 amino acids. The V gene's germline CDR1 is SGDLS and CDR2 YYNGEE. The CDR3 sequence: CASSKSGTGGETQYF. The DNA for the CDR3 is TGTGCCAGCAGCAAGTCCGGGACAGGGGGAGAGACCCAGTACTTC.

The gene calls are TRBV6-5 and TRBJ1-5, with 7 bases aligning to TRBD1. The CDR3 sequence is 15 residues long. J lost 2 bases, V lost 2 bases, and 3 bases had no gene match. Germline-derived CDR1 and CDR2 are MNHEY and SVGAGI. In DNA, the CDR3 is TGTGCCAGCAGTTACGGGACAGCCCGCAATCAGCCCCAGCATTTT. Amino acid sequence: CASSYGTARNQPQHF.

J is TRBJ2-7 and V is TRBV3-1 (or the pseudogene TRBV3-2), with 7 bases that match TRBD2. J was trimmed by 6 bases and V by 1 base; bases with no gene match: 9. Germline V CDR1 and CDR2: LGHDT, YNNKEL (reference sequence). This CDR3 region has 15 residues. The CDR3 sequence is CASSQVPGGRIEQYF. In DNA form, the CDR3 reads TGTGCCAGCAGCCAAGTACCGGGAGGTCGGATCGAGCAGTACTTC.

J is TRBJ2-3 and V is TRBV5-1; 10 bases line up with TRBD2. CDR3 length: 16 amino acids. V lost 4 bases to trimming and J lost 5 bases; unmatched junction nucleotides: 10. Germline V CDR1 and CDR2: SGHRS, YFSETQ. This CDR3 reads CASSPGQLAGVDTQYF. The CDR3 bases are TGCGCCAGCAGCCCCGGACAGCTAGCGGGGGTAGATACGCAGTATTTT. The full variable domain, completed using reference TRBV5-1 and TRBJ2-3, is KAGVTQTPRYLIKTRGQQVTLSCSPISGHRSVSWYQQTPGQGLQFLFEYFSETQRNKGNFPGRFSGRQFSNSRSEMNVSTLELGDSALYLCASSPGQLAGVDTQYFGPGTRLTVL.

The chain carries TRBV2 and TRBJ1-2; 10 bases are shared with TRBD1. The CDR3 extends over 14 amino acids. The V gene's germline CDR1 is SNHLY and CDR2 FYNNEI. Trimming took 6 bases from V and 2 from J; bases not matched to a gene: 3. The CDR3 region has the DNA TGTGCCAGCAGGGAGACAGGGGGCAACTATGGCTACACCTTC. Translating it yields CASRETGGNYGYTF.

This chain links TRBV19 with TRBJ1-2; 8 nucleotides line up with TRBD1. The CDR3 totals 14 residues. With V trimmed by 5 bases and J by 1 base, 3 bases remained unmatched. Germline CDR1 is LNHDA and CDR2 is SQIVND (reference sequence). The CDR3 nucleotides are TGTGCCAGTAGTCCGGGACAGGTTAACTATGGCTACACCTTC. Protein sequence: CASSPGQVNYGYTF.

The chain combines TRBV2 with TRBJ1-3; 8 bases map to TRBD1. CDR3 length: 14 amino acids. Trimming cost V 5 bases and J 4 bases; bases outside gene matches: 4. The V gene's germline CDR1 is SNHLY and CDR2 FYNNEI. The DNA for the CDR3 is TGTGCCAGCAGTATGGACAGGGCCGGAAACACCATATATTTT. Its protein product is CASSMDRAGNTIYF.